Each of the 3 T cell receptor beta chains below was sequenced from the same sample in a study of graft-versus-host responses after intestinal transplantation. For these receptors, no antigen is known. Sequencing used immunoSEQ multiplex PCR; TCRdb keeps in-frame clones, though not all of them. The profile shows some 90,000 clones, just over 90% of them singletons. Material: unstimulated CD8+ T cells sorted from spleen or lymph node cells, obtained before intestinal transplant. The receptors shown here come from a human donor who received an intestinal transplant.

J is TRBJ2-1 and V is TRBV9; D unresolved. The length of the CDR3 is 11 residues. Germline CDR1 and CDR2: SGDLS and YYNGEE. Trimming removed 4 bases from V and 10 bases from J, with 9 bases in between. CDR3 sequence: CASSRGVEQFF. The CDR3 nucleotides read TGTGCCAGCAGCCGTGGGGTCGAGCAGTTCTTC.

The genes are TRBV6-5 and TRBJ1-2; TRBD1 matches 7 bases. CDR3 length: 14 amino acids. CDR1 is MNHEY, CDR2 SVGAGI, per germline. V shed 6 bases, J shed 7 bases, and the junction held 11 bases outside the gene matches. CDR3 in amino acids: CASRRVGGAGGYTF. As DNA, the CDR3 is TGTGCCAGCAGAAGGGTAGGGGGCGCCGGTGGCTACACCTTC.

The V and J genes are TRBV10-3 and TRBJ2-2; D ambiguous. The germline V gene has CDR1 ENHRY and CDR2 SYGVKD. The CDR3 has 16 residues. Deletions cut 2 bases from V and 2 bases from J, with 12 bases between. The CDR3 loop is CAISEALQPNTGELFF. The CDR3 region has the DNA TGTGCCATCAGTGAGGCGCTACAGCCCAACACCGGGGAGCTGTTTTTT.